This T cell receptor beta chain was observed in a study of cytomegalovirus exposure and HLA in healthy donors. The study's findings and limits: Cytomegalovirus-associated TCR beta chains were listed, numbering some 170.

Germline V CDR1 and CDR2: ENHRY, SYGVKD. The CDR3 has 13 residues. Trimming removed 6 bases from V and 7 bases from J, with 15 bases in between. Primers included in the PCR were 60 Vbeta and 13 Jbeta primers. Some clones are missing from TCRdb's copy, which holds only in-frame ones; the method was immunoSEQ multiplex PCR. The sample holds 90,000 or so clones, 82% seen once. As concerns this clone: Antigen: not known.

Participants comprised healthy donors of bone marrow. Sequenced material: PBMCs. This clonotype was obtained from a man aged 30-40 years in good health and CMV-seropositive. The chain joins TRBV10-3 to TRBJ2-5; a weak D match, TRBD2 (6 bases). The CDR3 is CAISGLGAGTQYF. Here the CDR3 DNA reads TGTGCCATCAGCGGACTGGGAGCGGGGACCCAGTACTTC.